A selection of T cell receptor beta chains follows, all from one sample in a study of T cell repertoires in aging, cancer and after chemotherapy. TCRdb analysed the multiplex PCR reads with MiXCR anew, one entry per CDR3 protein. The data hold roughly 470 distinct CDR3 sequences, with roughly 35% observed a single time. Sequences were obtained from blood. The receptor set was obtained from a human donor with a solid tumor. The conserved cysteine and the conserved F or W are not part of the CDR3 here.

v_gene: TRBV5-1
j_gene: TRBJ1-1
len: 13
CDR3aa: ASSGQQGMNTEAF

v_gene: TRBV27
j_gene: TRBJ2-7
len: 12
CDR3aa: ASSLRSPGDEQY

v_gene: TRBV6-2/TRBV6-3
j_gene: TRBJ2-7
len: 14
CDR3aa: ASSYATDGGVYEQY

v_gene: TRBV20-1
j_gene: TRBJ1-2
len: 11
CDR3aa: SGGEGSYYGYT

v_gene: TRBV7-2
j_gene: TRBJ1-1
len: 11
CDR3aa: ASSLRQAGEAF

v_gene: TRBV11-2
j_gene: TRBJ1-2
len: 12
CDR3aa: ASSSSRANYGYT

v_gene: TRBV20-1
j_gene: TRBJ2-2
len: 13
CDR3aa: SARTSGTHTVELF

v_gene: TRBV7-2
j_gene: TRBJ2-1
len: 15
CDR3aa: ASSLRLAGGPYNEQF

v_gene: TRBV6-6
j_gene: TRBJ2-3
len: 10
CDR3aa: ASSYGPDTQY

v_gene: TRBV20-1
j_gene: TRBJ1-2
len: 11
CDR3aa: SARETSNYGYT

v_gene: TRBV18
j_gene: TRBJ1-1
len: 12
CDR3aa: ASSGQGLSTEAF

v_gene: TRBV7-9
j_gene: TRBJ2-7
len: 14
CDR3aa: ASSFRAGSSGYEQY

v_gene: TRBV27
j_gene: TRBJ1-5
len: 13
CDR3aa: ASRIGGGPNQPQH

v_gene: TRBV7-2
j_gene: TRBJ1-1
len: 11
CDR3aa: ASRQGGNTEAF

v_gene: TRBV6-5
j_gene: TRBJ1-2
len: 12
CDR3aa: ASRGGWGDGGYT

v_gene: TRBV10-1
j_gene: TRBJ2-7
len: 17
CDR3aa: ASSFLGLAGEEGIYEQY

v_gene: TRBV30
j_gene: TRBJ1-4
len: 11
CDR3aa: AWNGAANEKLF

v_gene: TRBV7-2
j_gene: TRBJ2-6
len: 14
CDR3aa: ASSRRAVSGANVLT

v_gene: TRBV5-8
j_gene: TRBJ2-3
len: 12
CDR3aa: ASSLGTRLSTQY

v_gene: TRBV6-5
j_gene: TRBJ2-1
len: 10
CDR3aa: ASTNGGNEQF

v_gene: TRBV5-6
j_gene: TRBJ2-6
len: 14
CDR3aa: ASSLGRARGANVLT

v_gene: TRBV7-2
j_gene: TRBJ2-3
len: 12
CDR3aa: ASRRGQGPDTQY

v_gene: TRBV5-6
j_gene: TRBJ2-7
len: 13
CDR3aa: ASSLAVGRAYEQY

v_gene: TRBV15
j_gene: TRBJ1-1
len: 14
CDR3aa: ATSRRTGLHVTEAF

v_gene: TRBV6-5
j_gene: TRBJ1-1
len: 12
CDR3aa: ASSYGAGLTEAF

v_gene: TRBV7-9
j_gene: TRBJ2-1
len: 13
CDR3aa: ASSLGTIPYNEQF

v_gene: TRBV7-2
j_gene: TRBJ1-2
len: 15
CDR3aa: ASSSPGTVTFFYGYT

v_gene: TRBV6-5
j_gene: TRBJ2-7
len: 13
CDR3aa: ASSYSFLATYEQY

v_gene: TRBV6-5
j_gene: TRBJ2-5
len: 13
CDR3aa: ASSYSNQGAETQY

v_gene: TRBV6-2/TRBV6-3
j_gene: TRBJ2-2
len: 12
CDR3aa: ASNIQGDTGELF

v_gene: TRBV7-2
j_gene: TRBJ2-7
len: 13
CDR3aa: ASSPVPLSAHEQY

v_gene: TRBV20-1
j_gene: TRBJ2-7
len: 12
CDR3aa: SASPPGSSYEQY

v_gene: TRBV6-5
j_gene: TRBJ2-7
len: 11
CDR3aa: ASSRGQAYEQY